The clone carrying this T cell receptor (beta chain) has a count of ten or more. Its antigen is unidentified. Relying on iRepertoire HTBI primers and Arm-PCR of CDR3 regions, the team built TCR beta libraries. TCRdb passed the multiplex PCR reads through MiXCR, listing each CDR3 protein once. The sample yields approximately 310,000 distinct CDR3 sequences, about 18% seen once. CDR3 length: 12 residues. Germline V gene lookup returns CDR1 MNHNS and CDR2 SASEGT. V was pared by 4 bases and J by 3 bases, with 7 bases between. The record originates from a study of regulatory T cells in long-lasting Graves disease. Background on the study: Graves' patients, newly diagnosed, had taken antithyroid drugs under 3 months.

As for time point: newly diagnosed GD, antithyroid drugs for less than 3 months. Extracted RNA from PBMCs served as the source of the TCR library. The peripheral blood volume drawn was 7.5 to 10 milliliters, and it was collected into EDTA tubes. Points from the study as a whole: It was in persistent disease that TRBV28, TRBJ1-2 and TRBJ2-5 were favored. Researchers examined only peripheral blood and not thyroid tissue.

The material was peripheral blood mononuclear cells (PBMCs), obtained at new diagnosis, from a patient treated with antithyroid drugs. The source of this sequence is a female donor with Graves disease. The chain carries TRBV6-1 and TRBJ2-7; unclear D gene. CDR3: CASSAIGYEQYF. The DNA for the CDR3 is TGTGCCAGCAGTGCCATCGGCTACGAGCAGTACTTC.